Here is one T cell receptor (beta chain) with its context. This record belongs to a study of shared clonotypes between healthy human individuals. Naive CD8 cells, CD45RO-negative and positively selected for CCR7, excluded terminally differentiated effector memory CD45RA+ cells. Generated by immunoSEQ multiplex PCR, the TCRdb table keeps only in-frame clones and is missing some. The table has about 700,000 clones, 90% to 95% seen once. The CDR3 length is 16 residues. The V gene end was trimmed by 0 bases and the J gene end by 6 bases; junction bases not matched to a gene: 9. Germline values: CDR1 SGHAT, CDR2 FQNNGV.

This TCR was sampled from a man aged 25-45 years in good health. Material for sequencing was naive CD8+ T cells sorted from blood. The chain is built from TRBV11-2 and TRBJ2-7; 9 nucleotides match TRBD2. The CDR3 is CASSLEPGLALREQYF. Written as DNA, the CDR3 is TGTGCCAGCAGCTTAGAACCGGGACTAGCATTGCGCGAGCAGTACTTC.